This is a list of T cell receptor beta chains from one sample in a study of vaccination effects on CD4 cells after COVID-19. These receptors' targets are unknown. Measured with immunoSEQ multiplex PCR; TCRdb has only the in-frame clones, and not every one. The data hold 22,000 or so clones, with about 72% observed a single time. The sample here was CD4+ T cells from PBMCs cultured with HCoV-229E spike peptides, taken after COVID-19 vaccination. The receptors here all came from a human donor who received a COVID-19 vaccine. Each CDR3 is given without its conserved first and last residue.

v_gene: TRBV7-9; j_gene: TRBJ2-1; CDR3aa: ANGLAGVNEQF
v_gene: TRBV5-1; j_gene: TRBJ2-1; CDR3aa: ASSGSLAGLHNEQF
v_gene: TRBV5-5; j_gene: TRBJ1-6; CDR3aa: ASSWGQGPSPLH
v_gene: TRBV5-4; j_gene: TRBJ2-5; CDR3aa: ASSLPRVETQY
v_gene: TRBV3-1/TRBV3-2; j_gene: TRBJ1-2; CDR3aa: ASSQRTDGGYT
v_gene: TRBV5-1; j_gene: TRBJ1-2; CDR3aa: ASSLDRNYGYT
v_gene: TRBV5-5; j_gene: TRBJ2-2; CDR3aa: ASSSGQPLQSGELF
v_gene: TRBV18; j_gene: TRBJ1-5; CDR3aa: ASSPRTDQPQH
v_gene: TRBV6-1; j_gene: TRBJ2-7; CDR3aa: ASSERGLAYEQY
v_gene: TRBV18; j_gene: TRBJ2-5; CDR3aa: ASSQYRNQETQY